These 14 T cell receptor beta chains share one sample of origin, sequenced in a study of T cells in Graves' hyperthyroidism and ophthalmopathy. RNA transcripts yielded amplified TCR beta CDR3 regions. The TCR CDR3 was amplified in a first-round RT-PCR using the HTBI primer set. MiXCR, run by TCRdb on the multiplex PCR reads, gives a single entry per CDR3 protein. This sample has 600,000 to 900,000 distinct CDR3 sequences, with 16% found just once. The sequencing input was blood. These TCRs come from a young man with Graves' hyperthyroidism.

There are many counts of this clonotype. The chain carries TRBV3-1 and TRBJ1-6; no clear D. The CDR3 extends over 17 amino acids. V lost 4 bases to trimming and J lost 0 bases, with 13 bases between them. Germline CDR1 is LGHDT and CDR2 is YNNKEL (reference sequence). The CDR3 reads CASSLGNPGSYNSPLHF. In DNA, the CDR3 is TGTGCCAGCAGCCTCGGGAACCCGGGCTCCTATAATTCACCCCTCCACTTT. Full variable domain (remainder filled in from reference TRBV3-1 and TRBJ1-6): DTAVSQTPKYLVTQMGNDKSIKCEQNLGHDTMYWYKQDSKKFLKIMFSYNNKELIINETVPNRFSPKSPDKAHLNLHINSLELGDSAVYFCASSLGNPGSYNSPLHFGNGTRLTVT.

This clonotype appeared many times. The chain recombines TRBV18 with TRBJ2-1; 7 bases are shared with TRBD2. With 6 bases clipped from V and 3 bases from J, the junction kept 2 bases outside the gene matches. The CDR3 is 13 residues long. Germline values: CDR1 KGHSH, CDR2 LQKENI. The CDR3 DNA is TGTGCCAGCTCCGCTAGCGGCTACAATGAGCAGTTCTTC. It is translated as CASSASGYNEQFF.

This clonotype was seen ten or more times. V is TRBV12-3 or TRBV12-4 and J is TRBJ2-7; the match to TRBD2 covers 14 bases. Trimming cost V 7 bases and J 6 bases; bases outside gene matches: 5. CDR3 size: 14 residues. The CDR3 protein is CASKTSGRASEQYF. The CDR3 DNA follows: TGTGCCAGCAAGACTAGCGGGAGGGCAAGCGAGCAGTACTTC.

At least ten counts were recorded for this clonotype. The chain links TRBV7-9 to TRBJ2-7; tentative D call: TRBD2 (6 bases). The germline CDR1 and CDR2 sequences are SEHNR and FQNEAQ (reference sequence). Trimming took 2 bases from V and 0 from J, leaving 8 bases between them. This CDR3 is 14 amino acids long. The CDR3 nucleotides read TGTGCCAGCAGCTTACTGACTAGCTCCTACGAGCAGTACTTC. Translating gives CASSLLTSSYEQYF.

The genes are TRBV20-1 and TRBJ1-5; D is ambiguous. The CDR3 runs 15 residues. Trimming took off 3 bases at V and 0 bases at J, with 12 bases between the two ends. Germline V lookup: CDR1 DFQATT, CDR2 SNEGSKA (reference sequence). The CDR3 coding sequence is TGCAGTGCTAGGGGCCCACACGGTAGCAATCAGCCCCAGCATTTT. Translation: CSARGPHGSNQPQHF.

The CDR3 sequence is CASRSGDFNTGELFF. The CDR3 DNA reads TGTGCCAGCAGGTCTGGGGATTTTAACACCGGGGAGCTGTTTTTT. The genes are TRBV6-1 and TRBJ2-2, with D unresolved. The V end was cut by 6 bases, the J end by 2 bases, with 13 bases between. Germline V gene lookup returns CDR1 MNHNS and CDR2 SASEGT. This CDR3 comprises 15 residues.

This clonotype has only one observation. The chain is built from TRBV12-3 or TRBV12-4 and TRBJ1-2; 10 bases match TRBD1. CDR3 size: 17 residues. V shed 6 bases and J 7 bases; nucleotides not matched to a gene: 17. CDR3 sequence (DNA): TGTGCCAGCAGCACTCGGGACAGGGGTTCCCAATATCGTGGCTACACCTTC. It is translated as CASSTRDRGSQYRGYTF.

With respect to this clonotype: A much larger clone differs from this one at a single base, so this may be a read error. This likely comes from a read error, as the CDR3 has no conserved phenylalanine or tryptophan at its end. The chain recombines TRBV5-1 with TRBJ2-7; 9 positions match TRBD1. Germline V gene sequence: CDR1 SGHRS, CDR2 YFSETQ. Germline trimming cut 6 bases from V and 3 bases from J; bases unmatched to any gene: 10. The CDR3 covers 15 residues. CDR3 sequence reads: CASNGPGQGFYEQYL. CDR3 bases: TGCGCCAGCAACGGACCGGGACAGGGATTCTACGAGCAGTACCTC.

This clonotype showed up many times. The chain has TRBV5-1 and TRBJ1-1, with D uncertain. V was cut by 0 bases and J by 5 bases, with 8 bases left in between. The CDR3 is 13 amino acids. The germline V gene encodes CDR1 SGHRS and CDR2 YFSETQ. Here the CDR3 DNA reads TGCGCCAGCAGCTTGGAGCTGGATACTGAAGCTTTCTTT. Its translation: CASSLELDTEAFF.

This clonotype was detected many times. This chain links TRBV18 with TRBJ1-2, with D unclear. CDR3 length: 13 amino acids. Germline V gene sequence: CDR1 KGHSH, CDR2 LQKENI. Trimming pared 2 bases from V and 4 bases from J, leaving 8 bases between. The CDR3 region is CASSPGVGYGYTF. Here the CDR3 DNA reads TGTGCCAGCTCACCAGGGGTGGGCTATGGCTACACCTTC.

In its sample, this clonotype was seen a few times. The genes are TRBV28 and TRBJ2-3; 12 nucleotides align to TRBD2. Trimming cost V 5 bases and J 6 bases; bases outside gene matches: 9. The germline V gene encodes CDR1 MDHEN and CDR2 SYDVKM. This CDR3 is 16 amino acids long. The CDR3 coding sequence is TGTGCCAGCAGTCCCGGACTAGCGGGATGGGTCGATACGCAGTATTTT. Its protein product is CASSPGLAGWVDTQYF.

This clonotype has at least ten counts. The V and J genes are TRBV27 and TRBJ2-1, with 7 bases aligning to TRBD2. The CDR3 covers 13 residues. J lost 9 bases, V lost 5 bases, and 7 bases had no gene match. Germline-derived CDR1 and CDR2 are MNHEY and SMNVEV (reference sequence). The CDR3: CASSLGGRVEQFF. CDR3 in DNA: TGTGCCAGCAGTCTCGGTGGGAGGGTTGAGCAGTTCTTC.

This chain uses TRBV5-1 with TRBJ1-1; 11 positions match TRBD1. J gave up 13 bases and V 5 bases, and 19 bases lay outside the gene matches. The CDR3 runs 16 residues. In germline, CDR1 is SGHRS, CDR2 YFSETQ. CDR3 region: CASSSGRTGGPNIIFF. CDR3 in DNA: TGCGCCAGCAGTTCTGGGAGGACAGGGGGCCCCAATATTATTTTCTTT. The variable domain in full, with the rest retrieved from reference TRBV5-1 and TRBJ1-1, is KAGVTQTPRYLIKTRGQQVTLSCSPISGHRSVSWYQQTPGQGLQFLFEYFSETQRNKGNFPGRFSGRQFSNSRSEMNVSTLELGDSALYLCASSSGRTGGPNIIFFGQGTRLTVV.

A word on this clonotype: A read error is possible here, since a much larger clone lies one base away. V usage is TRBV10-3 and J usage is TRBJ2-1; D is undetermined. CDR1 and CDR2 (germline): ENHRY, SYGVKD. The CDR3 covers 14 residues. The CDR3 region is CTISESGPSNEQFF. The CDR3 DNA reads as TGTACCATCAGTGAGTCCGGACCTAGCAATGAGCAGTTCTTC.